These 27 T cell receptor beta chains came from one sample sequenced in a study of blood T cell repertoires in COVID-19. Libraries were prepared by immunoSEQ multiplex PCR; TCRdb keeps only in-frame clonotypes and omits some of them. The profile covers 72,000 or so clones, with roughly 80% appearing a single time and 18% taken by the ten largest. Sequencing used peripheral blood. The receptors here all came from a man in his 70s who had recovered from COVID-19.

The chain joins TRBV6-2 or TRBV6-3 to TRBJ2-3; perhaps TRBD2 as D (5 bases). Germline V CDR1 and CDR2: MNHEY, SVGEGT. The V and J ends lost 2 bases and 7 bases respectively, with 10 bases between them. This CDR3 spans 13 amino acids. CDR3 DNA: TGTGCCAGCAGTTACGCTAGCATAAATACGCAGTATTTT. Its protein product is CASSYASINTQYF.

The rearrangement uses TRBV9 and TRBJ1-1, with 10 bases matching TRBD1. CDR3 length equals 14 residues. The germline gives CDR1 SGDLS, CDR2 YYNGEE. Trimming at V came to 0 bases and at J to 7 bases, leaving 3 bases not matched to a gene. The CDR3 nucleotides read TGTGCCAGCAGCGTAGGGGACAGGGGTTATGAAGCTTTCTTT. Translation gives CASSVGDRGYEAFF.

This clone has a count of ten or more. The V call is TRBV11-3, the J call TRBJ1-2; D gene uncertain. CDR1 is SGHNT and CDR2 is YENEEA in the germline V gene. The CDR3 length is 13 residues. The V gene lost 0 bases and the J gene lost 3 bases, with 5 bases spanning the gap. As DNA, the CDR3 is TGTGCCAGCAGCTTAGAGCCAGACTATGGCTACACCTTC. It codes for CASSLEPDYGYTF.

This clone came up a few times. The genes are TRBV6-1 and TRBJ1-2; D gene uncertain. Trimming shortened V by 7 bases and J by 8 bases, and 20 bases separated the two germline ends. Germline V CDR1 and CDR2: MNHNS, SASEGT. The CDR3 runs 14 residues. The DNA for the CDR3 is TGTGCCAGCACCCACGGAGGAGAGGTGTTAGGCTACACCTTC. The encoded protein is CASTHGGEVLGYTF.

For the CDR3, the DNA is TGTGCCAGCTCACCTAGTCGGGGGGCTGTTCTCTCTGGGGCCAACGTCCTGACTTTC. Residues: CASSPSRGAVLSGANVLTF. This chain links TRBV18 with TRBJ2-6; TRBD2 might be the D (7 bases). Germline V CDR1 and CDR2: KGHSH, LQKENI. V dropped 3 bases and J dropped 0 bases, with 18 bases sitting between them. The CDR3 runs 19 residues. Combining the CDR3 with reference TRBV18 and TRBJ2-6 gives the whole variable domain NAGVMQNPRHLVRRRGQEARLRCSPMKGHSHVYWYRQLPEEGLKFMVYLQKENIIDESGMPKERFSAEFPKEGPSILRIQQVVRGDSAAYFCASSPSRGAVLSGANVLTFGAGSRLTVL.

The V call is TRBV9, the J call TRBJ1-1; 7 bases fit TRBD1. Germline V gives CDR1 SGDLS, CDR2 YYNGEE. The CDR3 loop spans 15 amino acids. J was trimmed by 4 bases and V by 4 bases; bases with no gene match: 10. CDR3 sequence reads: CASSKEGALATEAFF. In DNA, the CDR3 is TGTGCCAGCAGCAAGGAGGGGGCGCTTGCCACTGAAGCTTTCTTT.

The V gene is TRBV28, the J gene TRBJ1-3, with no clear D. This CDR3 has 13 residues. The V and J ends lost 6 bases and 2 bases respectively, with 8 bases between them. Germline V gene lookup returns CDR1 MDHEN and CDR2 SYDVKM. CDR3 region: CASSDSAGNTIYF. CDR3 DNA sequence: TGTGCCAGCAGCGATAGTGCTGGAAACACCATATATTTT.

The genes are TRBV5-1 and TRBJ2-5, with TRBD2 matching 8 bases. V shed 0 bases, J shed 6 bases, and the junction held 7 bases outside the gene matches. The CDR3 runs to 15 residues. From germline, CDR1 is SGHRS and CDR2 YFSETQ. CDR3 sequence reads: CASSLESGRGQTQYF. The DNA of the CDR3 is TGCGCCAGCAGCTTGGAGAGCGGGAGAGGCCAGACCCAGTACTTC.

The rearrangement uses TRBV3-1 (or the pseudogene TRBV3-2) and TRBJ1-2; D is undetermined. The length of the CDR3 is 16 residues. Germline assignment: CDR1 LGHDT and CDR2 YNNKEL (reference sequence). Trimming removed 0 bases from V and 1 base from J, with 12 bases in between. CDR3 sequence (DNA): TGTGCCAGCAGCCAAGAGGGTGCAGGAGGTAACTATGGCTACACCTTC. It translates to CASSQEGAGGNYGYTF.

DNA for the CDR3: TGTGCCAGCAGCCAAGGAGGAAGTGAATACGAGCAGTACTTC. As protein: CASSQGGSEYEQYF. The chain uses TRBV11-3 and TRBJ2-7, with D maybe TRBD2 (5 bases). CDR3 length equals 14 residues. Germline assignment: CDR1 SGHNT and CDR2 YENEEA. V dropped 5 bases and J dropped 4 bases, with 15 bases sitting between them.

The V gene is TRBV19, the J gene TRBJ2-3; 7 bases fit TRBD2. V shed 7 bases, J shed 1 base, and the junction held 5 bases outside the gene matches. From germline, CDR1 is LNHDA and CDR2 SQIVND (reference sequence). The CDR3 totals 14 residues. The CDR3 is CASTSGEGTDTQYF. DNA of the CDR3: TGTGCCAGTACCAGCGGGGAGGGCACAGATACGCAGTATTTT. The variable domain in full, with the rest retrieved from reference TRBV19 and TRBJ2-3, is DGGITQSPKYLFRKEGQNVTLSCEQNLNHDAMYWYRQDPGQGLRLIYYSQIVNDFQKGDIAEGYSVSREKKESFPLTVTSAQKNPTAFYLCASTSGEGTDTQYFGPGTRLTVL.

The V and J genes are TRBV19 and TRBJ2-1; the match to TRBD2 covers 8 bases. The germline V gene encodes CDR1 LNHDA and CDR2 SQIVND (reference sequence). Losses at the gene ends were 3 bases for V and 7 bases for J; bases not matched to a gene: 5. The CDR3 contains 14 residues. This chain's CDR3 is CASSMGREGNEQFF. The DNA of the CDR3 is TGTGCCAGTAGTATGGGACGGGAGGGTAATGAGCAGTTCTTC.

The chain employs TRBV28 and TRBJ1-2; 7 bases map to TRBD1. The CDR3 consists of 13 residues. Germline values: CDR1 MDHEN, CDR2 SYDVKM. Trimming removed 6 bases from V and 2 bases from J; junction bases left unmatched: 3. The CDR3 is CASRPGQNYGYTF. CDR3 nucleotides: TGTGCCAGCAGACCGGGACAGAACTATGGCTACACCTTC.

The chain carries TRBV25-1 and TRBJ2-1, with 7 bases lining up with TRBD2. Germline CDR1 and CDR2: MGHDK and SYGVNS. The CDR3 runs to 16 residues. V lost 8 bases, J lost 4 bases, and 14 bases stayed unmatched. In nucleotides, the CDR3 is TGTGCCAGCCATCCCTCTTCCGGGGGACTATACAATGAGCAGTTCTTC. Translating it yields CASHPSSGGLYNEQFF.

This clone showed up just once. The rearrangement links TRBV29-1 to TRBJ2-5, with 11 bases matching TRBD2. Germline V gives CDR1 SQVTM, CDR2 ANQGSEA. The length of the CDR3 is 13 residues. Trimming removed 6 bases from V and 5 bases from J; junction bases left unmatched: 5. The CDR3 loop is CSVQTSGEETQYF. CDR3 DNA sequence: TGCAGCGTCCAGACTAGCGGGGAGGAGACCCAGTACTTC.

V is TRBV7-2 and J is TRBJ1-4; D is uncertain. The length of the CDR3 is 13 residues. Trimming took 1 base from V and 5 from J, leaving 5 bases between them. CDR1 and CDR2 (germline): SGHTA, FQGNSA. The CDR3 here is CASSLGPNEKLFF. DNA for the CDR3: TGTGCCAGCAGCTTAGGTCCGAATGAAAAACTGTTTTTT.

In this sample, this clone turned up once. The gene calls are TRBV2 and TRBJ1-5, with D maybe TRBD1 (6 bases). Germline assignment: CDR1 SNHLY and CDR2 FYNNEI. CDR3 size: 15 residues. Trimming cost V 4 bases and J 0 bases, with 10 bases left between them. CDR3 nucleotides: TGTGCCAGCAGTGGCGGACAGTCTAGCAATCAGCCCCAGCATTTT. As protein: CASSGGQSSNQPQHF.

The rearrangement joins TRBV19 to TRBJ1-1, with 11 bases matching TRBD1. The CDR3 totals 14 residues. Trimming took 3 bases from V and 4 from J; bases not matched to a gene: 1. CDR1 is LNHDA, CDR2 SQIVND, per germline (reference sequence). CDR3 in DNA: TGTGCCAGTAGTATGGGGACAGGGGGCACTGAAGCTTTCTTT. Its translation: CASSMGTGGTEAFF.

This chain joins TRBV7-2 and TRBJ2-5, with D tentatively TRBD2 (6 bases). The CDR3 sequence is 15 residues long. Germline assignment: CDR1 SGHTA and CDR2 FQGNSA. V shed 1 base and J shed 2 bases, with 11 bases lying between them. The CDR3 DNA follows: TGTGCCAGCAGCTTAGGAGGGACTCAACAAGAGACCCAGTACTTC. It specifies CASSLGGTQQETQYF.

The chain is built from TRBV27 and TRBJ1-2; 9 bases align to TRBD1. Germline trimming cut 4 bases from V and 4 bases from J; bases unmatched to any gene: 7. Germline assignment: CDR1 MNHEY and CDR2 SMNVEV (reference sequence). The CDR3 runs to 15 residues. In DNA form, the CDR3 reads TGTGCCAGCAGTTCTTGGACAGGGGCCAGCTATGGCTACACCTTC. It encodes CASSSWTGASYGYTF.

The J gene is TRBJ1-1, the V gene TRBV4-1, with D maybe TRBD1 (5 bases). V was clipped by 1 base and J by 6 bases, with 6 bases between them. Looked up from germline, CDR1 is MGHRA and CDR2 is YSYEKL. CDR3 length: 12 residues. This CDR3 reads CASSQGGAEAFF. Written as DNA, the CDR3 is TGCGCCAGCAGCCAAGGGGGCGCTGAAGCTTTCTTT.

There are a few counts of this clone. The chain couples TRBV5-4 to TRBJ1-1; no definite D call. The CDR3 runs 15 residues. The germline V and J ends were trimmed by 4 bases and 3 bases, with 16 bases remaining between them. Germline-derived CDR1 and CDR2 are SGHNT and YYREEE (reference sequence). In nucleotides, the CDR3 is TGTGCCAGCAGCCCCCCCGGGAGTATAGACACTGAAGCTTTCTTT. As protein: CASSPPGSIDTEAFF.

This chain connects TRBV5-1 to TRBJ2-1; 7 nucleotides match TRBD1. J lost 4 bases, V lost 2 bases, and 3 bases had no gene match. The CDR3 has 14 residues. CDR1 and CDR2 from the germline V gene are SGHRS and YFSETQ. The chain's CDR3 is CASSFGQEYNEQFF. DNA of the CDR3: TGCGCCAGCAGCTTTGGACAGGAGTACAATGAGCAGTTCTTC.

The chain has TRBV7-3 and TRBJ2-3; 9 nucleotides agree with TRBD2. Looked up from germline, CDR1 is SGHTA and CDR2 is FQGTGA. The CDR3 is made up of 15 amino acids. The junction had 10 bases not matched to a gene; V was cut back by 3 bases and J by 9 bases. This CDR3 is CASSLGTSTTGTQYF. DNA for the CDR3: TGTGCCAGCAGCTTGGGGACTAGCACGACGGGCACGCAGTATTTT.

The CDR3 DNA follows: TGTGCCAGCAGTAAATCTGGGGCTGAAACCGGGGAGCTGTTTTTT. Amino acids: CASSKSGAETGELFF. The chain has TRBV6-2 or TRBV6-3 and TRBJ2-2, with D maybe TRBD1 (5 bases). This CDR3 contains 15 residues. Looked up from germline, CDR1 is MNHEY and CDR2 is SVGEGT. Trimming took 5 bases from V and 5 from J, leaving 15 bases between them.

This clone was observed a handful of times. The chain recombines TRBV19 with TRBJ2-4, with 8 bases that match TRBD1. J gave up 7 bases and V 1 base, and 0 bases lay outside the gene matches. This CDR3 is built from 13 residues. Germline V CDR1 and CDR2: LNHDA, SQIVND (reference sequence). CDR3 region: CASSIGTGNIQYF. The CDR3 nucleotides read TGTGCCAGTAGTATAGGGACAGGGAACATTCAGTACTTC. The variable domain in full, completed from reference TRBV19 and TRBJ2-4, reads DGGITQSPKYLFRKEGQNVTLSCEQNLNHDAMYWYRQDPGQGLRLIYYSQIVNDFQKGDIAEGYSVSREKKESFPLTVTSAQKNPTAFYLCASSIGTGNIQYFGAGTRLSVL.

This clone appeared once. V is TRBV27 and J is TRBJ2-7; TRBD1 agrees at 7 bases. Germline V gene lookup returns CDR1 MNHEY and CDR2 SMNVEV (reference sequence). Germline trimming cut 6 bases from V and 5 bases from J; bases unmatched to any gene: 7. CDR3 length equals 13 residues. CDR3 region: CASRRQGANEQYF. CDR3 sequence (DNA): TGTGCCAGCAGACGACAGGGAGCCAACGAGCAGTACTTC.